Listed below are T cell receptor beta chains from one sample, sequenced in a study of Tregs in tolerant kidney transplant recipients. The table came from immunoSEQ multiplex PCR; TCRdb's copy has only in-frame clones and leaves some out. This sample has around 52,000 clones; around 83% occur once, and the top ten carry more than 4%. The specimen was CD4+ T cells from blood. The source is a human donor in good health. The CDR3 runs from the conserved cysteine through the conserved F or W. D genes are given only for firm matches. Rows give clone size only sometimes, using once, few, many, or a class for an expanded clone.

size: .; V: TRBV6-1; D: .; J: TRBJ2-7; CDR3: CASSEFRKSYEQYF; DNA: TGTGCCAGCAGTGAATTCCGGAAATCCTACGAGCAGTACTTC
size: .; V: TRBV2; D: .; J: TRBJ2-4; CDR3: CASEGWNIQYF; DNA: TGTGCCAGTGAGGGGTGGAACATTCAGTACTTC
size: once; V: TRBV15; D: TRBD1; J: TRBJ1-2; CDR3: CATSGDRVLNYGYTF; DNA: TGTGCCACCAGCGGGGACAGAGTACTTAACTATGGCTACACCTTC
size: few; V: TRBV12-5; D: .; J: TRBJ2-5; CDR3: CASGLWGAETQYF; DNA: TGTGCTAGTGGTTTATGGGGGGCAGAGACCCAGTACTTC
size: .; V: TRBV7-8; D: TRBD2; J: TRBJ2-5; CDR3: CASSRLAGGPYQETQYF; DNA: TGTGCCAGCTCGAGACTAGCGGGGGGGCCTTACCAAGAGACCCAGTACTTC
size: .; V: TRBV5-5; D: .; J: TRBJ1-2; CDR3: CASRYIGIGGYTF; DNA: TGTGCCAGCAGATATATAGGTATCGGTGGCTACACCTTC
size: .; V: TRBV6-1; D: .; J: TRBJ1-2; CDR3: CASTLSSGGGYTF; DNA: TGTGCCAGCACCCTGAGTTCGGGGGGTGGCTACACCTTC
size: .; V: TRBV5-1; D: .; J: TRBJ2-7; CDR3: CASSLVGGREYEQYF; DNA: TGCGCCAGCAGCTTGGTAGGTGGTCGGGAGTACGAGCAGTACTTC
size: .; V: TRBV5-6; D: .; J: TRBJ2-2; CDR3: CASSSGPSTGELFF; DNA: TGTGCCAGCAGCTCGGGCCCCAGCACCGGGGAGCTGTTTTTT
size: .; V: TRBV10-3; D: .; J: TRBJ2-2; CDR3: CAISQGPTGELFF; DNA: TGTGCCATCAGCCAGGGGCCAACCGGGGAGCTGTTTTTT
size: .; V: TRBV5-4; D: TRBD2; J: TRBJ2-3; CDR3: CASSLVGLAGDGTDTQYF; DNA: TGTGCCAGCAGCTTAGTGGGACTAGCGGGAGACGGCACAGATACGCAGTATTTT
size: .; V: TRBV7-9; D: TRBD2; J: TRBJ2-5; CDR3: CASSSGLAVEETQYF; DNA: TGTGCCAGCAGCTCTGGACTAGCGGTAGAAGAGACCCAGTACTTC
size: .; V: TRBV5-6; D: TRBD2; J: TRBJ2-1; CDR3: CASSLNSGRSEQFF; DNA: TGTGCCAGCAGCCTTAATAGCGGGAGGTCTGAGCAGTTCTTC
size: .; V: TRBV5-1; D: TRBD1; J: TRBJ1-2; CDR3: CASSLATGGYGYTF; DNA: TGCGCCAGCAGCTTGGCGACAGGGGGCTATGGCTACACCTTC
size: .; V: TRBV4-1; D: .; J: TRBJ2-1; CDR3: CASSQDPGKEQFF; DNA: TGCGCCAGCAGCCAAGACCCAGGGAAAGAGCAGTTCTTC
size: .; V: TRBV5-1; D: .; J: TRBJ2-7; CDR3: CASSLAGTVYEQYF; DNA: TGCGCCAGCAGCTTGGCGGGAACCGTCTACGAGCAGTACTTC
size: .; V: TRBV12-5; D: .; J: TRBJ1-5; CDR3: CASGLVGLWQPQHF; DNA: TGTGCTAGTGGTTTGGTGGGTTTATGGCAGCCCCAGCATTTT
size: .; V: TRBV2; D: .; J: TRBJ1-2; CDR3: CASTIWGAEDYGYTF; DNA: TGTGCCAGCACCATTTGGGGGGCAGAGGACTATGGCTACACCTTC
size: .; V: TRBV18; D: .; J: TRBJ2-5; CDR3: CASSPLGETQYF; DNA: TGTGCCAGCTCACCACTGGGGGAGACCCAGTACTTC
size: few; V: TRBV7-6; D: .; J: TRBJ2-7; CDR3: CASSPSPGRSYEQYF; DNA: TGTGCCAGCAGCCCCTCACCGGGACGAAGCTACGAGCAGTACTTC
size: few; V: TRBV5-1; D: .; J: TRBJ2-7; CDR3: CASSLVAGWHF; DNA: TGCGCCAGCAGCTTGGTAGCAGGGTGGCACTTC
size: once; V: TRBV9; D: TRBD2; J: TRBJ2-7; CDR3: CASSPRGTYEQYF; DNA: TGTGCCAGCAGCCCGCGGGGGACCTACGAGCAGTACTTC
size: .; V: TRBV5-1; D: TRBD1; J: TRBJ2-7; CDR3: CASGVSTGGGEQYF; DNA: TGCGCCAGTGGGGTTTCGACAGGGGGCGGGGAGCAGTACTTC
size: .; V: TRBV7-9; D: .; J: TRBJ2-5; CDR3: CASSGGLGGRRETQYF; DNA: TGTGCCAGCAGCGGGGGCCTGGGCGGGAGACGGGAGACCCAGTACTTC
size: .; V: TRBV4-1; D: TRBD1; J: TRBJ1-1; CDR3: CASLITPTGLGTEAFF; DNA: TGCGCCAGCCTCATAACCCCGACAGGGCTTGGCACTGAAGCTTTCTTT
size: .; V: TRBV25-1; D: TRBD1; J: TRBJ1-1; CDR3: CASSDPGQGDTEAFF; DNA: TGTGCCAGCAGTGACCCTGGACAGGGGGACACTGAAGCTTTCTTT
size: .; V: TRBV7-6; D: .; J: TRBJ2-5; CDR3: CASSPVSSTSRETQYF; DNA: TGTGCCAGCAGCCCAGTTTCGTCGACTAGTCGCGAGACCCAGTACTTC
size: once; V: TRBV30; D: TRBD2; J: TRBJ2-3; CDR3: CAWLAGYTQYF; DNA: TGTGCCTGGCTAGCGGGTTATACGCAGTATTTT
size: .; V: TRBV19; D: .; J: TRBJ1-1; CDR3: CASSIRPQGSEAFF; DNA: TGTGCCAGTAGTATTAGACCGCAGGGCTCTGAAGCTTTCTTT
size: .; V: TRBV6-1; D: .; J: TRBJ2-7; CDR3: CASSEAGVYEQYF; DNA: TGTGCCAGCAGTGAAGCAGGGGTATACGAGCAGTACTTC
size: once; V: TRBV6-1; D: TRBD1; J: TRBJ2-3; CDR3: CASSENPQGAFPDTQYF; DNA: TGCGCCAGCAGTGAAAACCCACAGGGGGCTTTCCCAGATACGCAGTATTTT
size: .; V: TRBV7-9; D: TRBD2; J: TRBJ2-1; CDR3: CASSPTSGRAGGNEQFF; DNA: TGTGCCAGCAGCCCCACTAGCGGGAGGGCCGGTGGGAATGAGCAGTTCTTC
size: .; V: TRBV7-6; D: .; J: TRBJ1-2; CDR3: CASSLRGGGYTF; DNA: TGTGCCAGCAGCTTAAGGGGTGGTGGCTACACCTTC
size: .; V: TRBV6-6; D: TRBD1; J: TRBJ2-6; CDR3: CASRGQGSGANVLTF; DNA: TGTGCCAGCAGGGGACAGGGCTCGGGGGCCAACGTCCTGACTTTC
size: .; V: TRBV18; D: .; J: TRBJ1-1; CDR3: CASSASEATEAFF; DNA: TGTGCCAGCTCCGCTTCCGAGGCCACTGAAGCTTTCTTT
size: .; V: TRBV4-1; D: .; J: TRBJ1-1; CDR3: CASSQSASPRANTEAFF; DNA: TGCGCCAGCAGCCAAAGCGCCAGCCCCAGGGCGAACACTGAAGCTTTCTTT
size: .; V: TRBV19; D: TRBD1; J: TRBJ2-2; CDR3: CASSIDRAGGYGELFF; DNA: TGTGCCAGTAGTATAGATCGGGCAGGGGGCTATGGGGAGCTGTTTTTT
size: .; V: TRBV11-2; D: .; J: TRBJ2-1; CDR3: CASSSHLAVEQFF; DNA: TGTGCCAGCAGCTCTCACTTAGCGGTCGAGCAGTTCTTC
size: once; V: TRBV28; D: TRBD1; J: TRBJ1-5; CDR3: CASSFEGARSNQPQHF; DNA: TGTGCCAGCAGTTTCGAGGGGGCGCGGAGCAATCAGCCCCAGCATTTT
size: .; V: TRBV7-2; D: .; J: TRBJ2-7; CDR3: CASSSPSYEQYF; DNA: TGTGCCAGCAGCTCTCCTTCCTACGAGCAGTACTTC
size: few; V: TRBV5-8; D: .; J: TRBJ1-4; CDR3: CASSTGQRTNEKLFF; DNA: TGTGCCAGCAGCACCGGACAGAGGACTAATGAAAAACTGTTTTTT
size: .; V: TRBV7-8; D: .; J: TRBJ1-3; CDR3: CASSFPRGGQGRGNTIYF; DNA: TGTGCCAGCAGCTTTCCGAGGGGGGGGCAGGGACGCGGAAACACCATATATTTT
size: .; V: TRBV5-1; D: .; J: TRBJ2-7; CDR3: CASSLGIRRDSSYEQYF; DNA: TGCGCCAGCAGCTTGGGCATCCGCCGGGATAGCTCCTACGAGCAGTACTTC
size: .; V: TRBV5-4; D: TRBD2; J: TRBJ2-3; CDR3: CASSPALAGGTDTQYF; DNA: TGTGCCAGCAGCCCGGCACTAGCGGGGGGCACAGATACGCAGTATTTT
size: .; V: TRBV10-1; D: TRBD1; J: TRBJ2-2; CDR3: CASRGQGAGEVTGELFF; DNA: TGCGCCAGCCGAGGACAGGGGGCCGGGGAGGTCACCGGGGAGCTGTTTTTT
size: .; V: TRBV10-2; D: .; J: TRBJ2-7; CDR3: CATLLSTSPEDF; DNA: TGCGCCACCCTCCTCTCAACTAGCCCAGAGGACTTC
size: .; V: TRBV11-2; D: .; J: TRBJ1-1; CDR3: CASSPLTGRGPEAFF; DNA: TGTGCCAGCAGCCCATTGACCGGACGGGGCCCTGAAGCTTTCTTT
size: .; V: TRBV11-1; D: .; J: TRBJ2-5; CDR3: CASSSVGRQETQYF; DNA: TGTGCCAGCAGCTCGGTGGGGCGCCAAGAGACCCAGTACTTC
size: .; V: TRBV7-2; D: TRBD2; J: TRBJ2-5; CDR3: CASSLVGTSGLKETQYF; DNA: TGTGCCAGCAGCTTAGTCGGGACTAGCGGCCTGAAAGAGACCCAGTACTTC
size: .; V: TRBV19; D: TRBD2; J: TRBJ2-1; CDR3: CASSNVGGHWQAQFF; DNA: TGTGCCAGTAGTAACGTGGGAGGGCATTGGCAAGCGCAGTTCTTC
size: few; V: TRBV10-3; D: .; J: TRBJ2-3; CDR3: CAISEGQFTDTQYF; DNA: TGTGCCATCAGTGAAGGACAGTTCACAGATACGCAGTATTTT
size: .; V: TRBV21-1; D: .; J: TRBJ1-5; CDR3: CASSPFRVTGQPQHF; DNA: TGTGCCAGCAGCCCCTTCAGGGTAACGGGACAGCCCCAGCATTTT
size: few; V: TRBV7-2; D: .; J: TRBJ1-3; CDR3: CASSMDTLSGNTIYF; DNA: TGTGCCAGCAGCATGGACACCCTCTCTGGAAACACCATATATTTT
size: .; V: TRBV6-1; D: TRBD1; J: TRBJ1-1; CDR3: CASSERRTGFTEAFF; DNA: TGTGCCAGCAGTGAAAGAAGGACAGGGTTCACTGAAGCTTTCTTT
size: .; V: TRBV11-3; D: TRBD2; J: TRBJ2-7; CDR3: CASSRTSGSYEQYF; DNA: TGTGCCAGCAGTCGGACTAGCGGGTCCTACGAGCAGTACTTC